These T cell receptor beta chains were read from a single sample in a study of blood T cell repertoires in COVID-19. Here immunoSEQ multiplex PCR was the method, and the copy in TCRdb shows in-frame clones only, minus some. The sample includes 250,000 to 300,000 clones, 86% seen only once; the top ten take 3.5% to 4%. Sequences were obtained from peripheral blood. These receptors all stem from a man aged 18 to 29 with active or convalescent COVID-19. Each CDR3 is given with its conserved first and last residue. D genes are given only for firm matches. Not every row has a clone size; where given, it reads once, few, many or a size class.

j_gene,v_gene,d_gene,abundance,CDR3aa,CDR3nt
TRBJ2-3,TRBV7-2,TRBD2,-,CAYGGGTDTQYF,TGTGCTTATGGGGGGGGCACAGATACGCAGTATTTT
TRBJ2-7,TRBV5-1,-,-,CASSVQGHEQYF,TGCGCCAGCAGCGTACAGGGCCACGAGCAGTACTTC
TRBJ2-3,TRBV6-2/TRBV6-3,TRBD2,-,CASSYGGAGGDTQYF,TGTGCCAGCAGTTATGGGGGAGCGGGGGGGGATACGCAGTATTTT
TRBJ2-3,TRBV7-2,TRBD1,-,CASSSADRGRVSTDTQYF,TGTGCCAGCAGCTCCGCGGACAGGGGAAGGGTTAGCACAGATACGCAGTATTTT
TRBJ2-7,TRBV5-4,-,-,CASTNEGGRKYEQYF,TGTGCCAGCACCAATGAGGGGGGGCGGAAGTACGAGCAGTACTTC
TRBJ2-7,TRBV18,-,-,CASSPSGGSSYEQYF,TGTGCCAGCTCACCAAGTGGTGGCAGCTCCTACGAGCAGTACTTC
TRBJ1-1,TRBV27,-,-,CASRQIPGSTEAFF,TGTGCCAGCAGGCAAATTCCAGGGTCCACTGAAGCTTTCTTT
TRBJ2-7,TRBV7-4,TRBD1,once,CASSYTDRGREQYF,TGTGCCAGCAGCTATACAGACAGGGGTCGTGAGCAGTACTTC
TRBJ2-3,TRBV7-6,TRBD1,-,CASSSMWTGRTDTQYF,TGTGCCAGCAGCTCAATGTGGACAGGGCGAACAGATACGCAGTATTTT
TRBJ1-1,TRBV3-1/TRBV3-2,-,many,CASSQELIANTEAFF,TGTGCCAGCAGCCAAGAACTTATAGCGAACACTGAAGCTTTCTTT
TRBJ2-4,TRBV19,TRBD1,-,CASSVDRGRDIQYF,TGTGCCAGTAGTGTGGACAGGGGGCGAGACATTCAGTACTTC
TRBJ2-3,TRBV29-1,TRBD2,-,CSVSTSGRAPIGDTQYF,TGCAGCGTTAGTACTAGCGGGAGGGCGCCGATTGGAGATACGCAGTATTTT
TRBJ2-7,TRBV9,-,-,CASSLGRGAYEQYF,TGTGCCAGTAGCTTGGGTCGGGGGGCATACGAGCAGTACTTC
TRBJ1-2,TRBV7-9,TRBD1,few,CASSLSMGQGKDGYTF,TGTGCCAGCAGCTTAAGTATGGGACAGGGAAAGGATGGCTACACCTTC
TRBJ2-3,TRBV27,-,-,CASSWGLPDTQYF,TGTGCCAGCAGTTGGGGACTCCCAGATACGCAGTATTTT
TRBJ1-4,TRBV10-3,-,-,CAISESPPATNEKLFF,TGTGCCATCAGTGAGTCCCCCCCCGCAACTAATGAAAAACTGTTTTTT
TRBJ1-4,TRBV9,TRBD1,-,CASSVGGQGREKLFF,TGTGCCAGCAGCGTAGGGGGACAGGGTCGGGAAAAACTGTTTTTT
TRBJ2-7,TRBV4-1,TRBD1,-,CASSQADRGEQYF,TGCGCCAGCAGCCAAGCCGACAGGGGCGAGCAGTACTTC
TRBJ1-4,TRBV9,-,few,CASSVSGYTNEKLFF,TGTGCCAGCAGCGTCTCAGGGTATACTAATGAAAAACTGTTTTTT
TRBJ2-3,TRBV10-1,-,once,CASSETADTQYF,TGCGCCAGCAGTGAAACAGCCGATACGCAGTATTTT
TRBJ1-4,TRBV19,-,-,CASSILQGGEKLFF,TGTGCCAGTAGTATACTGCAGGGAGGAGAAAAACTGTTTTTT
TRBJ2-5,TRBV7-2,-,-,CASSQESGEETQYF,TGTGCCAGCAGTCAAGAGTCGGGGGAAGAGACCCAGTACTTC
TRBJ2-7,TRBV5-1,TRBD1,few,CASSTYSGQGYEQYF,TGCGCCAGCAGCACCTATTCGGGACAGGGTTACGAGCAGTACTTC
TRBJ1-6,TRBV11-2,-,-,CASSPPLNSPLHF,TGTGCCAGCAGCCCCCCCCTTAATTCACCCCTCCACTTT
TRBJ2-7,TRBV13,-,few,CASSSRGPSYEQYF,TGTGCCAGCAGCTCGCGGGGCCCCTCCTACGAGCAGTACTTC
TRBJ1-6,TRBV5-6,TRBD1,-,CASRGQKDSPLHF,TGTGCCAGCAGGGGACAGAAAGATTCACCCCTCCACTTT
TRBJ2-7,TRBV6-6,TRBD1,-,CASSDRDREFF,TGTGCCAGCAGTGACCGGGACAGGGAGTTCTTC
TRBJ1-4,TRBV6-5,-,-,CASSYSSGATNEKLFF,TGTGCCAGCAGTTACTCGAGCGGAGCAACTAATGAAAAACTGTTTTTT
TRBJ2-7,TRBV10-1,-,many,CASFDRPEGKQYF,TGCGCCAGTTTCGACAGGCCCGAGGGTAAGCAGTACTTC
TRBJ2-1,TRBV24-1,-,-,CATSDLTSLSGGEQFF,TGTGCCACCAGTGATTTGACCAGTTTAAGTGGTGGTGAGCAGTTCTTC
TRBJ2-2,TRBV9,TRBD1,-,CASSAYRGLDTGELFF,TGTGCCAGCAGCGCCTACAGGGGGCTGGACACCGGGGAGCTGTTTTTT
TRBJ2-5,TRBV30,-,-,CASQDNQETQYF,TGTGCCTCGCAGGACAACCAAGAGACCCAGTACTTC
TRBJ1-2,TRBV11-3,TRBD1,-,CASSLVADRGYGYTF,TGTGCCAGCAGCTTAGTAGCTGACAGGGGTTATGGCTACACCTTC
TRBJ1-2,TRBV5-1,TRBD1,-,CASSIEQGGDYGYTF,TGCGCCAGCAGCATAGAACAGGGGGGAGACTATGGCTACACCTTC
TRBJ1-3,TRBV12-3/TRBV12-4,-,-,CASSPETGDTIYF,TGTGCCAGCAGTCCCGAGACGGGTGACACCATATATTTT
TRBJ1-3,TRBV24-1,-,-,CATSDLLGNTIYF,TGTGCCACCAGTGATTTGCTTGGAAACACCATATATTTT
TRBJ1-2,TRBV12-3/TRBV12-4,-,-,CASSLAAGVGYTF,TGTGCCAGCAGTTTGGCAGCCGGGGTTGGCTACACCTTC
TRBJ2-5,TRBV7-6,-,once,CASSFQTTRQETQYF,TGTGCCAGCAGCTTCCAGACTACGCGTCAAGAGACCCAGTACTTC
TRBJ2-1,TRBV19,TRBD2,once,CASSILASSGMDEQFF,TGTGCCAGTAGTATATTGGCGTCTAGCGGGATGGATGAGCAGTTCTTC
TRBJ1-5,TRBV10-3,TRBD1,-,CAIATGWDQPQHF,TGTGCCATCGCGACAGGGTGGGATCAGCCCCAGCATTTT
TRBJ1-1,TRBV29-1,TRBD1,-,CSVAVDRAGNKAFF,TGCAGCGTTGCAGTAGACAGGGCTGGGAATAAAGCTTTCTTT
TRBJ1-6,TRBV19,-,-,CASSKSSQAIPALNSPLHF,TGTGCCAGTAGTAAAAGTAGTCAGGCAATCCCGGCATTGAATTCACCCCTCCACTTT
TRBJ2-1,TRBV7-2,-,-,CASTSAAPLNEQFF,TGTGCCAGCACTTCAGCGGCCCCCCTCAATGAGCAGTTCTTC
TRBJ2-7,TRBV3-1/TRBV3-2,-,-,CASSRRQENSYEQYF,TGTGCCAGCAGCCGAAGACAGGAGAACTCCTACGAGCAGTACTTC
TRBJ1-2,TRBV6-5,TRBD1,-,CASSSTGGFAF,TGTGCCAGCAGTTCGACAGGGGGCTTTGCCTTC